This entry lists 8 T cell receptor beta chains sequenced from one sample in a study of identical twins. TCRdb analysed the 5' RACE reads with MiXCR anew, one entry per CDR3 protein. Of 250,000 or so distinct CDR3 sequences in the sample, roughly 13% were seen once. The same specimen was also included in a second study, on yellow fever vaccine responses in identical twins.

Sequenced: memory (CD45RO+) T cells sorted from blood. The source is a woman aged 18-35 years in good health.

The chain recombines TRBV3-1 with TRBJ2-1, with TRBD1 matching 9 bases. J was trimmed by 6 bases and V by 7 bases; bases with no gene match: 13. CDR1 is LGHDT, CDR2 YNNKEL, per germline (reference sequence). The length of the CDR3 is 16 residues. The CDR3 here is CASKPRDREMGNEQFF. The CDR3 DNA reads TGTGCCAGCAAGCCTCGGGACAGGGAGATGGGCAATGAGCAGTTCTTC.

The chain has TRBV5-6 and TRBJ2-1; D is undetermined. The germline V gene has CDR1 SGHDT and CDR2 YYEEEE. The CDR3 consists of 16 residues. Deletions cut 1 base from V and 6 bases from J, with 17 bases between. The chain's CDR3 is CASSLRRVPFANEQFF. Here the CDR3 DNA reads TGTGCCAGCAGCTTGCGAAGGGTTCCCTTCGCCAATGAGCAGTTCTTC.

V gene TRBV25-1 combines with J gene TRBJ2-1; 7 bases agree with TRBD1. The germline V gene encodes CDR1 MGHDK and CDR2 SYGVNS. The CDR3 is 16 amino acids. V was clipped by 6 bases and J by 5 bases; unmatched bases: 13. CDR3 protein: CASRSFGTAFDNEQFF. The CDR3 bases are TGTGCCAGCAGATCCTTTGGGACAGCGTTCGACAATGAGCAGTTCTTC.

The chain has TRBV28 and TRBJ2-7; D is possibly TRBD2 (7 bases). This CDR3 is built from 18 residues. V lost 7 bases and J 1 base, leaving 26 bases between the germline ends. Germline V gene lookup returns CDR1 MDHEN and CDR2 SYDVKM. CDR3 amino acids: CASTNLVGAGAVSYEQYF. The CDR3, as DNA: TGTGCCAGCACTAACCTAGTGGGGGCGGGGGCCGTTTCCTACGAGCAGTACTTC.

There are a few counts of this clonotype. CDR3 residues: CASSKTGDAGELFF. The CDR3 DNA reads TGCGCCAGCAGCAAGACAGGGGATGCCGGGGAGCTGTTTTTT. The chain employs TRBV5-1 and TRBJ2-2; 8 bases map to TRBD1. Losses at the gene ends were 4 bases for V and 6 bases for J; bases not matched to a gene: 5. Germline V CDR1 and CDR2: SGHRS, YFSETQ. CDR3 length equals 14 residues.

This chain uses TRBV7-8 with TRBJ2-1; either TRBD1 or TRBD2 may fit D (7 bases each). The CDR3 consists of 15 residues. V was pared by 2 bases and J by 5 bases, with 13 bases between. CDR1 is SGHVS and CDR2 is FQNEAQ in the germline V gene. DNA of the CDR3: TGTGCCAGCAGCTTAACACAGGGGAGGGACAATGAGCAGTTCTTC. Residues: CASSLTQGRDNEQFF.

This clonotype was seen more than once but under ten times. The CDR3 is CASTPFGRDSYEQYF. DNA for the CDR3: TGTGCCAGCACCCCATTCGGGAGGGATTCCTACGAGCAGTACTTC. The gene calls are TRBV28 and TRBJ2-7; 8 bases map to TRBD2. Germline trimming cut 7 bases from V and 1 base from J; bases unmatched to any gene: 9. The V gene's germline CDR1 is MDHEN and CDR2 SYDVKM. This CDR3 has 15 amino acids.

The chain combines TRBV3-1 with TRBJ2-3; either TRBD1 or TRBD2 may fit D (5 bases each). Germline values: CDR1 LGHDT, CDR2 YNNKEL (reference sequence). Trimming removed 0 bases at V and 1 base at J, with 20 bases between. The CDR3 consists of 19 residues. The CDR3 DNA is TGTGCCAGCAGCCAAGATCAGATCCGGGGCTCGAGGGGCACAGATACGCAGTATTTT. It translates to CASSQDQIRGSRGTDTQYF.